Given below is one T cell receptor (beta chain) in context. Its antigen is unknown. It was with 60 Vbeta and 13 Jbeta primers that the PCR ran. The method was immunoSEQ multiplex PCR; TCRdb's version includes in-frame clones alone and lacks a portion of them. Here the sample spans around 76,000 clones, 78% being singletons. The record originates from a study of cytomegalovirus exposure and HLA in healthy donors. Study findings and constraints: Many donors shared some public TCRs, even though most TCR sequences were rare. Later, an analysis found that common viral pathogens appeared to be linked with several of the most significant clusters.

The clonotype was recovered from a man between 35 and 55 years old in good health and CMV-seronegative. Sequenced material: PBMCs.

Here the CDR3 reads CASSLRGLTNEKLFF. In DNA, the CDR3 is TGTGCCAGCAGCTTAAGGGGTTTAACTAATGAAAAACTGTTTTTT. The chain employs TRBV7-2 and TRBJ1-4, with D possibly being TRBD1 (5 bases). From germline, CDR1 is SGHTA and CDR2 FQGNSA. V was pared by 2 bases and J by 1 base, with 8 bases between. The CDR3 loop spans 15 amino acids.